Following are 26 T cell receptor beta chains from one sample sequenced in a study of control samples from healthy donors and cancer patients. Libraries were prepared by immunoSEQ multiplex PCR; TCRdb keeps only in-frame clonotypes and omits some of them. The data hold 80,000 or so clones, with roughly 92% observed a single time. Sequenced material: blood. Receptors originate from a woman in her fifties or sixties in good health.

The chain joins TRBV20-1 to TRBJ2-7; D uncertain. The CDR3 is 11 amino acids. V lost 5 bases and J 4 bases, leaving 9 bases between the germline ends. Germline CDR1 DFQATT, CDR2 SNEGSKA (reference sequence). The CDR3 DNA follows: TGCAGTGCTGTGGGTAGTTACGAGCAGTACTTC. It codes for CSAVGSYEQYF.

This chain links TRBV5-1 with TRBJ1-2; no firm D call. Trimming took 3 bases from V and 2 from J, leaving 17 bases between them. CDR1 is SGHRS and CDR2 is YFSETQ in the germline V gene. The CDR3 length is 16 residues. The chain's CDR3 is CASSSRRLGNNYGYTF. Here the CDR3 DNA reads TGCGCCAGCAGCTCCCGTCGCCTTGGAAACAACTATGGCTACACCTTC. Based on the CDR3 plus reference TRBV5-1 and TRBJ1-2, the full variable domain is KAGVTQTPRYLIKTRGQQVTLSCSPISGHRSVSWYQQTPGQGLQFLFEYFSETQRNKGNFPGRFSGRQFSNSRSEMNVSTLELGDSALYLCASSSRRLGNNYGYTFGSGTRLTVV.

The chain recombines TRBV19 with TRBJ2-2; the D call may be TRBD1 or TRBD2 (5 bases each). CDR3 length: 15 amino acids. Per the germline V gene, CDR1 is LNHDA and CDR2 is SQIVND (reference sequence). Between the trimmed V and J ends, which lost 3 bases and 1 base, there was a span of 9 bases. CDR3 in amino acids: CASSISGQNTGELFF. In DNA form, the CDR3 reads TGTGCCAGTAGTATTTCGGGGCAGAACACCGGGGAGCTGTTTTTT.

The chain is built from TRBV5-6 and TRBJ1-3; D gene uncertain. This CDR3 contains 12 residues. V lost 0 bases to trimming and J lost 4 bases, with 2 bases between them. From germline, CDR1 is SGHDT and CDR2 YYEEEE. The chain's CDR3 is CASSLEGNTIYF. The CDR3 DNA reads as TGTGCCAGCAGCTTGGAGGGAAACACCATATATTTT.

This sequence joins TRBV3-1 (or the pseudogene TRBV3-2) and TRBJ1-5; D may be TRBD1 (5 bases). V was clipped by 4 bases and J by 3 bases, with 7 bases between them. The CDR3 contains 13 residues. Per germline, CDR1 LGHDT and CDR2 YNNKEL (reference sequence). CDR3 sequence: CASSRGANQPQHF. The CDR3 nucleotides are TGTGCCAGCAGCCGCGGGGCCAATCAGCCCCAGCATTTT.

This chain links TRBV7-9 with TRBJ2-7; 12 bases align to TRBD2. This CDR3 is 15 amino acids long. Trimming at V came to 2 bases and at J to 4 bases, leaving 3 bases not matched to a gene. Germline V CDR1 and CDR2: SEHNR, FQNEAQ (reference sequence). The DNA for the CDR3 is TGTGCCAGCAGCTTAAATCTAGCGGGAGGGTACGAGCAGTACTTC. This translates into CASSLNLAGGYEQYF.

The chain employs TRBV19 and TRBJ2-3; unclear D gene. Per germline, CDR1 LNHDA and CDR2 SQIVND (reference sequence). V was cut by 1 base and J by 4 bases, with 6 bases left in between. The CDR3 extends over 13 amino acids. CDR3 sequence reads: CASSIGEADTQYF. For the CDR3, the DNA is TGTGCCAGTAGTATAGGAGAGGCAGATACGCAGTATTTT.

This rearrangement joins TRBV5-6 to TRBJ1-2; 7 positions agree with TRBD1. V shed 6 bases and J 7 bases; nucleotides not matched to a gene: 9. Germline V gene sequence: CDR1 SGHDT, CDR2 YYEEEE. The CDR3 runs to 13 residues. The CDR3 coding sequence is TGTGCCAGCACCACGGCAGGGGGACGTGGCTACACCTTC. It specifies CASTTAGGRGYTF. Filled out from reference TRBV5-6 and TRBJ1-2, the complete variable domain reads DAGVTQSPTHLIKTRGQQVTLRCSPKSGHDTVSWYQQALGQGPQFIFQYYEEEERQRGNFPDRFSGHQFPNYSSELNVNALLLGDSALYLCASTTAGGRGYTFGSGTRLTVV.

The chain combines TRBV19 with TRBJ2-7; no definite D call. V lost 2 bases and J lost 4, with 9 bases in between. This CDR3 region has 13 residues. Germline-derived CDR1 and CDR2 are LNHDA and SQIVND (reference sequence). CDR3 coding DNA: TGTGCCAGTAGTATAACCGTGGGGTACGAGCAGTACTTC. It yields the protein CASSITVGYEQYF.

The rearrangement links TRBV10-3 to TRBJ2-2, with D unresolved. Trimming left V 7 bases short and J 0 bases short, with 9 bases between. CDR1 ENHRY and CDR2 SYGVKD come from the germline V gene. The CDR3 loop spans 14 amino acids. CDR3 nucleotides: TGTGCCATCACTCCCAGTGCGAACACCGGGGAGCTGTTTTTT. Its translation is CAITPSANTGELFF.

In this sample, this clone turned up once. The rearrangement links TRBV5-6 to TRBJ2-7; 15 bases fit TRBD2. The germline V gene encodes CDR1 SGHDT and CDR2 YYEEEE. The CDR3 length is 15 residues. The junction had 4 bases not matched to a gene; V was cut back by 2 bases and J by 7 bases. In DNA form, the CDR3 reads TGTGCCAGCAGCTTCGGACTAGCGGGAGGGCTGGAGCAGTACTTC. This sequence encodes CASSFGLAGGLEQYF.

This chain links TRBV7-2 with TRBJ2-5, with 14 bases fitting TRBD2. The CDR3 spans 19 residues. Germline assignment: CDR1 SGHTA and CDR2 FQGNSA. Losses at the gene ends were 5 bases for V and 6 bases for J; bases not matched to a gene: 17. The CDR3 protein is CASSPDLPGTSGSGKTQYF. In nucleotides, the CDR3 is TGTGCCAGCAGCCCGGACCTTCCCGGGACTAGCGGGAGCGGTAAGACCCAGTACTTC.

This clone was observed once. The chain carries TRBV28 and TRBJ2-7; a possible D gene is TRBD1 (6 bases). V lost 6 bases and J lost 3, with 18 bases in between. CDR1 is MDHEN and CDR2 is SYDVKM in the germline V gene. The CDR3 covers 15 residues. The CDR3 loop reads CASRGASGALYEQYF. In DNA, the CDR3 is TGTGCCAGCAGAGGCGCTTCAGGGGCCCTCTACGAGCAGTACTTC.

This CDR3 reads CASIETYLNTEAFF. DNA for the CDR3: TGTGCCAGCATAGAGACCTATCTGAACACTGAAGCTTTCTTT. The J gene is TRBJ1-1, the V gene TRBV2; no clear D gene. CDR3 size: 14 residues. Trimming pared 7 bases from V and 0 bases from J, leaving 12 bases between. The V gene's germline CDR1 is SNHLY and CDR2 FYNNEI.

This chain links TRBV9 with TRBJ1-1, with D perhaps matching TRBD1 (5 bases). Trimming removed 4 bases from V and 1 base from J, with 11 bases in between. This CDR3 has 14 residues. Germline CDR1 SGDLS, CDR2 YYNGEE. CDR3 protein: CASSTLGQNTEAFF. For the CDR3, the DNA is TGTGCCAGCAGCACCCTCGGACAGAACACTGAAGCTTTCTTT.

This chain connects TRBV7-9 to TRBJ2-7, with 10 nucleotides matching TRBD2. CDR3 length: 14 amino acids. The junction had 7 bases not matched to a gene; V was cut back by 5 bases and J by 6 bases. Germline CDR1 is SEHNR and CDR2 is FQNEAQ (reference sequence). The CDR3 bases are TGTGCCAGCAGCCCTAGCGGGAGAGCTCGCGAGCAGTACTTC. Its protein product is CASSPSGRAREQYF.

The CDR3 region is CASSRKGGSSYNEQFF. The CDR3 DNA reads TGTGCCAGCAGCAGAAAAGGCGGAAGCTCCTACAATGAGCAGTTCTTC. The genes are TRBV7-3 and TRBJ2-1, with D hard to call. The CDR3 is made up of 16 amino acids. Germline CDR1 SGHTA, CDR2 FQGTGA. V dropped 5 bases and J dropped 0 bases, with 14 bases sitting between them.

J is TRBJ2-1 and V is TRBV10-3, with a possible D match to TRBD2 (5 bases). Germline V gene sequence: CDR1 ENHRY, CDR2 SYGVKD. The CDR3 length is 16 residues. Trimming took off 8 bases at V and 7 bases at J, with 24 bases between the two ends. The CDR3 DNA reads TGTGCCATCGATTCGAGGAGGTCAGCCAACCCTAATGAGCAGTTCTTC. Protein product: CAIDSRRSANPNEQFF.

The rearrangement joins TRBV30 to TRBJ2-1; D is unresolved. The V gene lost 8 bases and the J gene lost 4 bases, with 15 bases spanning the gap. CDR3 length: 13 residues. The germline V gene has CDR1 GTSNPN and CDR2 SVGIG (reference sequence). The CDR3 DNA reads as TGTGCCCGGTCGAGTGCCGGGTACAATGAGCAGTTCTTC. Protein sequence: CARSSAGYNEQFF.

This clone was detected only once. J is TRBJ1-1 and V is TRBV10-3; 8 bases line up with TRBD1. V trimming: 6 bases; J trimming: 1 base; junction bases outside the gene matches: 1. This CDR3 comprises 13 residues. Germline CDR1 reads ENHRY; CDR2 reads SYGVKD. Here the CDR3 reads CAIRGTGNTEAFF. CDR3 nucleotides: TGTGCCATCAGGGGGACAGGGAACACTGAAGCTTTCTTT.

The V call is TRBV18, the J call TRBJ1-6; 8 nucleotides agree with TRBD1. Trimming at V came to 2 bases and at J to 9 bases, leaving 6 bases not matched to a gene. The germline gives CDR1 KGHSH, CDR2 LQKENI. The CDR3 is 15 residues long. In DNA form, the CDR3 reads TGTGCCAGCTCACCAGGACAGGGAAATGGTTCACCCCTCCACTTT. It specifies CASSPGQGNGSPLHF.

This chain connects TRBV30 to TRBJ2-1; 11 nucleotides match TRBD2. The CDR3 has 14 amino acids. J was trimmed by 3 bases and V by 4 bases; bases with no gene match: 2. From germline, CDR1 is GTSNPN and CDR2 SVGIG (reference sequence). In DNA, the CDR3 is TGTGCCTGGAAGCTAGCGGGAGGCTACAATGAGCAGTTCTTC. This gives the protein CAWKLAGGYNEQFF. The full variable domain, rest sourced from reference TRBV30 and TRBJ2-1, is SQTIHQWPATLVQPVGSPLSLECTVEGTSNPNLYWYRQAAGRGLQLLFYSVGIGQISSEVPQNLSASRPQDRQFILSSKKLLLSDSGFYLCAWKLAGGYNEQFFGPGTRLTVL.

The chain combines TRBV29-1 with TRBJ1-4; D is unresolved. V shed 7 bases and J shed 0 bases, with 6 bases lying between them. CDR3 length: 12 amino acids. The V gene's germline CDR1 is SQVTM and CDR2 ANQGSEA. The CDR3 region is CSASTTNEKLFF. The CDR3 nucleotides are TGCAGCGCCTCCACAACTAATGAAAAACTGTTTTTT.

This rearrangement joins TRBV10-1 to TRBJ2-1; 7 bases line up with TRBD2. V dropped 3 bases and J dropped 5; count of bases not matched to a gene: 4. The CDR3 runs to 14 residues. Germline loops: CDR1 WNHNN, CDR2 SYGVQD (reference sequence). CDR3 nucleotide sequence: TGCGCCAGCAGTGAAGCGGGAAAAAACAATGAGCAGTTCTTC. Its protein is CASSEAGKNNEQFF.

This chain joins TRBV5-1 and TRBJ2-5; 7 positions agree with TRBD1. Germline CDR1 and CDR2: SGHRS and YFSETQ. The J segment lost 7 bases and the V segment lost 4 bases, leaving 10 bases of the junction unmatched. The length of the CDR3 is 14 residues. DNA for the CDR3: TGCGCCAGCAGCCCGGGGACAGCCGCAGGGACCCAGTACTTC. Translating gives CASSPGTAAGTQYF.

The CDR3 is CASTPDTLSSYEQYF. The CDR3, as DNA: TGTGCCAGTACCCCCGACACCCTTAGCTCCTACGAGCAGTACTTC. This chain connects TRBV19 to TRBJ2-7; D gene uncertain. Germline-derived CDR1 and CDR2 are LNHDA and SQIVND (reference sequence). This CDR3 has 15 residues. V gave up 7 bases and J gave up 0 bases, with 16 bases separating them.